In this sample, the clone carrying this T cell receptor (beta chain) turned up many times. Its cognate antigen is unknown. These data originate in a study of CD8 T cells in ankylosing spondylitis. The CDR3 sequence is 14 residues long. In germline, CDR1 is SGHRS, CDR2 YFSETQ. The V end was cut by 4 bases, the J end by 3 bases, with 12 bases between. Researchers built TCR beta libraries using quantitative 5'-RACE with molecular barcodes. TCRdb called the 5' RACE reads again in MiXCR, with one record for every CDR3 protein. The data hold about 160,000 distinct CDR3 sequences, with roughly 44% observed a single time. General study results and limits: Certain motif variants had earlier been reported in reactive arthritis synovial fluid and blood. Researchers reportedly found disease-linked clones significantly enriched in matched ankylosing spondylitis synovial fluid.

The chain joins TRBV5-1 to TRBJ2-3; D unresolved. This clonotype was sampled from a male donor with ankylosing spondylitis. Sequencing input: synovial fluid, either unsorted or a sorted T cell fraction (not recorded which). This CDR3 reads CASSKQSPTDTQYF. CDR3 nucleotides: TGCGCCAGCAGCAAACAGAGCCCAACAGATACGCAGTATTTT.